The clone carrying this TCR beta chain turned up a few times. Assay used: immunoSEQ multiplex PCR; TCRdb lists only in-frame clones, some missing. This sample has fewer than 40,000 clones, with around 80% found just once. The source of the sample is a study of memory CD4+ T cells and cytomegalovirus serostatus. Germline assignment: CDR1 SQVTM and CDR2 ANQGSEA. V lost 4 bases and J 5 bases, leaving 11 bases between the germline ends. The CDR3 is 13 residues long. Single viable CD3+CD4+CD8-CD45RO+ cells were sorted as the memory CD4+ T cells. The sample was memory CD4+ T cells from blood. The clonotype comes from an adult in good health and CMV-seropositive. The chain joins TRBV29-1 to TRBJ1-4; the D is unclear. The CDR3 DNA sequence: TGCAGCGTTGTTAGTTCAGAGAATGAAAAACTGTTTTTT. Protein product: CSVVSSENEKLFF. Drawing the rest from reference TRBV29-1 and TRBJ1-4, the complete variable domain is SAVISQKPSRDICQRGTSLTIQCQVDSQVTMMFWYRQQPGQSLTLIATANQGSEATYESGFVIDKFPISRPNLTFSTLTVSNMSPEDSSIYLCSVVSSENEKLFFGSGTQLSVL.